The T cell receptor (beta chain) described here comes from a study of T cell responses to AZD1222 COVID-19 vaccine. Study-wide results and limits: White British donors predominated, females outnumbered males, and clonal diversity was possibly underestimated. Spike-specific TCR repertoires showed rising breadth and depth after two AZD1222 doses.

Sequencing was performed with immunoSEQ multiplex PCR; in TCRdb, only in-frame clones are kept and a portion is missing. The repertoire has about 150,000 clones, approximately 88% of them found once; the top ten carry less than 15%. The CDR3 is 16 amino acids. Trimming left V 5 bases short and J 0 bases short, with 16 bases between. Per the germline V gene, CDR1 is MNHEY and CDR2 is SMNVEV (reference sequence). This clone was recorded only once. Its antigen remains unknown. The sequencing here drew on peripheral blood, taken on day 0 of AZD1222 vaccination. The TCR sequence derives from an adult in good health. This chain connects TRBV27 to TRBJ1-2; possible D gene TRBD1, 5 bases. The CDR3 region is CASSLQATATNYGYTF. In nucleotides, the CDR3 is TGTGCCAGCAGTCTACAGGCGACAGCGACTAACTATGGCTACACCTTC.